Shown below are 20 T cell receptor beta chains from a single sample sequenced in a study of blood T cells in healthy people across ages. For the second PCR, which ran for about 7 to 11 cycles, a sample-barcoded 5' primer and a J-beta primer mix were used. MiXCR, run by TCRdb on the 5' RACE reads, gives a single entry per CDR3 protein. The data contain almost 800,000 distinct CDR3 sequences, more than 45% of them seen just once; the ten biggest clones take up roughly 22%. Sequences were obtained from blood. Receptors were obtained from a man younger than 40 in good health.

This clonotype was found a few times. The V call is TRBV20-1, the J call TRBJ2-7; 13 bases line up with TRBD2. Germline CDR1 is DFQATT and CDR2 is SNEGSKA (reference sequence). Germline trimming cut 4 bases from V and 7 bases from J; bases unmatched to any gene: 16. The CDR3 totals 17 residues. CDR3 DNA: TGCAGTGCTACCCGGACTAGCGGGAGAACGGTCGGGAAGGAGCAGTACTTC. Translating gives CSATRTSGRTVGKEQYF.

This clonotype was counted ten times or more. The chain has TRBV7-2 and TRBJ2-3, with D possibly TRBD2 on 6 matching bases. The ends were cut back, 3 bases at V and 2 bases at J, with 12 bases in the middle. This CDR3 is built from 15 residues. Germline lookup yields CDR1 SGHTA and CDR2 FQGNSA. CDR3 residues: CASSLRGSYTDTQYF. The CDR3 DNA reads as TGTGCCAGCAGCTTGCGGGGCAGCTACACAGATACGCAGTATTTT.

This chain links TRBV21-1 with TRBJ2-4; whether TRBD1, the table's D call, matches the DNA was not checked. The better agreement between TRBJ2-7 and the DNA end casts doubt on the J call. TRBV21-1 counts as a pseudogene. The CDR3 spans 19 residues. CDR3 in amino acids: CASSSQGTILSISFYEQYF. Written as DNA, the CDR3 is TGTGCCAGCAGCTCGCAAGGGACAATTCTCTCAATCTCCTTCTACGAGCAGTACTTC.

The V and J genes are TRBV4-3 and TRBJ2-1; 10 bases are a match to TRBD2. The CDR3 consists of 16 residues. V shed 8 bases, J shed 8 bases, and the junction held 15 bases outside the gene matches. Germline V gives CDR1 LGHNA, CDR2 YSLEER. The CDR3 protein is CASGPSRLSGGYEQFF. CDR3 sequence (DNA): TGCGCCAGCGGCCCGAGCCGGCTTAGCGGGGGGTATGAGCAGTTCTTC.

Remarks on this clonotype: One end of the junction varies from germline; a read error may be responsible. The chain has TRBV10-1 and TRBJ2-1, with D tentatively TRBD2 (5 bases). The CDR3 is made up of 13 amino acids. In germline, CDR1 is WNHNN, CDR2 SYGVQD (reference sequence). The CDR3 here is CASGDRGSNEQFF. Here the CDR3 DNA reads TGCGCCAGCGGTGATCGAGGGAGCAATGAGCAGTTCTTC.

CDR3 DNA: TGTGCCAGCAGCTTAGGCCAAAATCTGGAGACCCAGTACTTC. This codes for CASSLGQNLETQYF. The chain uses TRBV7-2 and TRBJ2-5, with unresolved D. Trimming removed 1 base at V and 5 bases at J, with 11 bases between. The germline V gene has CDR1 SGHTA and CDR2 FQGNSA. The length of the CDR3 is 14 residues.

V gene TRBV6-6 combines with J gene TRBJ1-4; D uncertain. The CDR3 covers 13 residues. Trimming took off 5 bases at V and 8 bases at J, with 12 bases between the two ends. Germline V gene data show CDR1 as MNHNY and CDR2 as SVGAGI (reference sequence). CDR3 nucleotide sequence: TGTGCCAGCAGTCCGCGGGCCGCCGAAAAACTGTTTTTT. It specifies CASSPRAAEKLFF.

V gene TRBV10-3 combines with J gene TRBJ2-1, with TRBD2 matching 12 bases. CDR1 is ENHRY and CDR2 is SYGVKD in the germline V gene. V lost 5 bases and J lost 2; bases outside the gene matches: 4. This CDR3 contains 16 residues. CDR3 region: CAISWTSGTTYNEQFF. The CDR3 DNA follows: TGTGCCATCAGTTGGACTAGCGGGACGACCTACAATGAGCAGTTCTTC.

This clonotype has more than one count but fewer than ten. J is TRBJ2-4 and V is TRBV29-1; a weak D match, TRBD2 (7 bases). CDR3 size: 16 residues. Trimming removed 2 bases at V and 3 bases at J, with 17 bases between. In germline, CDR1 is SQVTM, CDR2 ANQGSEA. CDR3 sequence reads: CSVESGGGRGKNIQYF. In nucleotides, the CDR3 is TGCAGCGTTGAAAGTGGGGGGGGCCGAGGCAAAAACATTCAGTACTTC.

The V gene is TRBV6-1, the J gene TRBJ1-4; the D is unclear. Looked up from germline, CDR1 is MNHNS and CDR2 is SASEGT. CDR3 length equals 17 residues. V lost 3 bases to trimming and J lost 5 bases, with 19 bases between them. The CDR3 reads CASSEGDRLDMNEKLFF. As DNA, the CDR3 is TGTGCCAGCAGTGAGGGAGACCGACTTGACATGAATGAAAAACTGTTTTTT.

This clonotype was found a few times. The chain couples TRBV3-1 to TRBJ2-4; 9 bases fit TRBD2. CDR1 is LGHDT, CDR2 YNNKEL, per germline (reference sequence). Trimming took 0 bases from V and 6 from J; bases not matched to a gene: 12. The CDR3 extends over 18 amino acids. For the CDR3, the DNA is TGTGCCAGCAGCCAAGATTTCCTCCCTAGCGGGATGGGAAACATTCAGTACTTC. Its translation: CASSQDFLPSGMGNIQYF.

CDR3 coding DNA: TGCAGTAGTCTAGGTCCTGACACAGATACGCAGTATTTT. Amino acids: CSSLGPDTDTQYF. The V gene is TRBV20-1, the J gene TRBJ2-3, with D unresolved. Per germline, CDR1 DFQATT and CDR2 SNEGSKA (reference sequence). The CDR3 has 13 amino acids. V dropped 8 bases and J dropped 2 bases, with 14 bases sitting between them.

This clonotype was seen a few times. The chain couples TRBV5-1 to TRBJ2-3, with a tentative D call TRBD1 (5 bases). From germline, CDR1 is SGHRS and CDR2 YFSETQ. V was shortened by 2 bases and J by 0 bases, with 10 bases between the two germline ends. The CDR3 spans 15 residues. The CDR3 coding sequence is TGCGCCAGCAGCTTCAGGGATCCTAGCACAGATACGCAGTATTTT. Translating it yields CASSFRDPSTDTQYF.

This chain joins TRBV29-1 and TRBJ1-1; perhaps TRBD1 as D (5 bases). The ends were cut back, 7 bases at V and 0 bases at J, with 12 bases in the middle. The CDR3 contains 13 residues. Germline CDR1 is SQVTM and CDR2 is ANQGSEA. This CDR3 reads CSAMGQMNTEAFF. CDR3 nucleotides: TGCAGCGCCATGGGGCAGATGAACACTGAAGCTTTCTTT. The whole variable domain, remainder taken from reference TRBV29-1 and TRBJ1-1, is SAVISQKPSRDICQRGTSLTIQCQVDSQVTMMFWYRQQPGQSLTLIATANQGSEATYESGFVIDKFPISRPNLTFSTLTVSNMSPEDSSIYLCSAMGQMNTEAFFGQGTRLTVV.

The chain combines TRBV7-3 with TRBJ2-7; 7 nucleotides match TRBD1. V was pared by 5 bases and J by 8 bases, with 9 bases of the junction left unmatched. CDR3 size: 13 residues. The V gene's germline CDR1 is SGHTA and CDR2 FQGTGA. CDR3 sequence: CASSVEGTAKQYF. In DNA, the CDR3 is TGTGCCAGCAGCGTAGAAGGGACAGCTAAGCAGTACTTC.

This clonotype was detected only once. CDR3 nucleotides: TGCAGTGCCCTAGGTCACTTTTCCTACAATGAGCAGTTCTTC. It yields the protein CSALGHFSYNEQFF. This chain uses TRBV20-1 with TRBJ2-1; D unresolved. Germline loops: CDR1 DFQATT, CDR2 SNEGSKA (reference sequence). Trimming cost V 6 bases and J 1 base, with 13 bases left between them. The CDR3 is 14 amino acids.

J is TRBJ1-2 and V is TRBV12-3 or TRBV12-4; TRBD1 matches at 9 bases. The ends lost 3 bases at V and 8 bases at J; junction bases unmatched: 4. The CDR3 is 13 amino acids. The CDR3 spells CASSFTTGGGYTF. DNA for the CDR3: TGTGCCAGCAGTTTTACGACAGGGGGAGGCTACACCTTC.

As to this clonotype: One end of the junction varies from germline; a read error may be responsible. The chain is built from TRBV4-2 and TRBJ2-5; 12 positions match TRBD2. The length of the CDR3 is 14 residues. Germline V gives CDR1 LGHNA, CDR2 YNFKEQ. The CDR3 protein is CASSQETSGRTQYF. CDR3 bases: TGTGCCAGTAGCCAAGAGACTAGCGGGAGGACCCAGTACTTC.

There are a few counts of this clonotype. The gene calls are TRBV15 and TRBJ2-4, with D possibly matching TRBD2 (5 bases). Trimming removed 0 bases at V and 13 bases at J, with 7 bases between. Germline V gene sequence: CDR1 LNHNV, CDR2 YYDKDF (reference sequence). This CDR3 has 11 residues. The CDR3 loop reads CATSRDWEQYF. CDR3 DNA: TGTGCCACCAGCAGAGATTGGGAGCAGTACTTC. Full variable domain (rest looked up from reference TRBV15 and TRBJ2-4): DAMVIQNPRYQVTQFGKPVTLSCSQTLNHNVMYWYQQKSSQAPKLLFHYYDKDFNNEADTPDNFQSRRPNTSFCFLDIRSPGLGDTAMYLCATSRDWEQYFGAGTRLSVL.

V gene TRBV6-2 or TRBV6-3 combines with J gene TRBJ2-3; tentative D call: TRBD1 (6 bases). Trimming pared 6 bases from V and 0 bases from J, leaving 16 bases between. This CDR3 comprises 16 residues. Germline V gene lookup returns CDR1 MNHEY and CDR2 SVGEGT. This CDR3 reads CASRSYTGSSTDTQYF. The CDR3 nucleotides read TGTGCCAGCAGATCATATACAGGGTCAAGCACAGATACGCAGTATTTT.